This T cell receptor (beta chain) derives from a study of blood T cell repertoires in COVID-19. Study in general: Sites in the United States, Italy and Spain provided acute and convalescent COVID-19 samples. PBMCs, B-cell-depleted T cells, or T cells were the source of the cDNA or gDNA that made up the material.

Per the authors' pipeline: Estimated nucleated cell counts came from reference gene primer amplification. TCRdb's copy holds only in-frame clones and misses some; the assay was immunoSEQ multiplex PCR. The V and J calls and clone size come from that table; D and trimming were worked out from the DNA. The sample records approximately 230,000 clones, roughly 80% being singletons. The V gene end was trimmed by 3 bases and the J gene end by 2 bases; junction bases not matched to a gene: 4. The germline V gene has CDR1 KGHSH and CDR2 LQKENI. The CDR3 sequence is 15 residues long. This clone came up a few times.

The J gene is TRBJ2-1, the V gene TRBV18, with 7 positions matching TRBD2. The TCR was taken from a man aged 80 or over with acute or convalescent COVID-19. Source material: peripheral blood. CDR3 nucleotides: TGTGCCAGCTCACCCGGAGCGGGACCCTACAATGAGCAGTTCTTC. Translation: CASSPGAGPYNEQFF.